The 30 T cell receptor beta chains below were found in one sample sequenced in a study of cytomegalovirus exposure and HLA in healthy donors. Use of 60 Vbeta and 13 Jbeta primers characterized the PCR. Clones were sequenced by immunoSEQ multiplex PCR, and TCRdb holds only the in-frame ones, with some missing. Of approximately 200,000 clones in the sample, just under 75% are singletons; the top ten hold approximately 2.8%. Material for sequencing was PBMCs. These receptors were taken from a woman in her 30s in good health and CMV-seropositive.

The chain employs TRBV7-2 and TRBJ2-7; the match to TRBD2 covers 11 bases. The CDR3 sequence is 15 residues long. Looked up from germline, CDR1 is SGHTA and CDR2 is FQGNSA. V shed 1 base, J shed 2 bases, and the junction held 1 base outside the gene matches. The CDR3 DNA follows: TGTGCCAGCAGCTTAGAGACTAGCGGGGCCTACGAGCAGTACTTC. Its translation: CASSLETSGAYEQYF.

The V call is TRBV5-5, the J call TRBJ2-5, with a possible D match to TRBD1 (6 bases). Per the germline V gene, CDR1 is SGHKS and CDR2 is YYEKEE (reference sequence). The CDR3 has 20 residues. V dropped 0 bases and J dropped 1 base, with 25 bases sitting between them. The CDR3 DNA reads TGTGCCAGCAGCTTGGCCGGGCAGGGGCTTTTTCGAGCCTCCCAAGAGACCCAGTACTTC. Amino acid sequence: CASSLAGQGLFRASQETQYF.

Points on this clone: One end of the junction fails to match germline, which may point to a read error. The chain links TRBV4-2 to TRBJ2-7, with TRBD1 identical over 8 bases. The CDR3 contains 11 residues. From germline, CDR1 is LGHNA and CDR2 YNFKEQ. CDR3 sequence: CASSRPGQVNF. CDR3 DNA: TGTGCCAGCAGCCGGCCGGGACAGGTGAACTTC.

This clone was seen just once. This sequence joins TRBV28 and TRBJ1-5, with 7 bases aligning to TRBD1. The CDR3 sequence is 15 residues long. The ends lost 3 bases at V and 6 bases at J; junction bases unmatched: 8. The germline V gene has CDR1 MDHEN and CDR2 SYDVKM. The CDR3 loop is CASSLGQGVIQPQHF. The CDR3 DNA is TGTGCCAGCAGTTTGGGGCAGGGGGTAATTCAGCCCCAGCATTTT.

This clone was counted a few times. The chain carries TRBV6-1 and TRBJ1-2, with D possibly matching TRBD1 (6 bases). The CDR3 loop spans 15 amino acids. Germline V gene lookup returns CDR1 MNHNS and CDR2 SASEGT. Trimming removed 3 bases at V and 7 bases at J, with 18 bases between. This chain's CDR3 is CASSDHEIGGRGYTF. The DNA of the CDR3 is TGTGCCAGCAGTGACCACGAGATCGGGGGGCGTGGCTACACCTTC.

The chain carries TRBV2 and TRBJ2-3; tentative D call: TRBD1 (5 bases). V was trimmed by 6 bases and J by 0 bases, leaving 13 bases between them. Germline V gene data show CDR1 as SNHLY and CDR2 as FYNNEI. The CDR3 loop spans 15 amino acids. As DNA, the CDR3 is TGTGCCAGCAGCGCCGACAGATCTAGCACAGATACGCAGTATTTT. Protein sequence: CASSADRSSTDTQYF.

V gene TRBV5-1 combines with J gene TRBJ2-3, with a tentative D call TRBD2 (6 bases). CDR1 is SGHRS and CDR2 is YFSETQ in the germline V gene. The CDR3 extends over 16 amino acids. Trimming took 0 bases from V and 3 from J, leaving 14 bases between them. The CDR3 loop is CASSLAQGGVTDTQYF. The DNA for the CDR3 is TGCGCCAGCAGCTTGGCCCAGGGAGGCGTAACAGATACGCAGTATTTT. The full variable domain, completed using reference TRBV5-1 and TRBJ2-3, is KAGVTQTPRYLIKTRGQQVTLSCSPISGHRSVSWYQQTPGQGLQFLFEYFSETQRNKGNFPGRFSGRQFSNSRSEMNVSTLELGDSALYLCASSLAQGGVTDTQYFGPGTRLTVL.

This clone was counted once. The rearrangement uses TRBV4-1 and TRBJ2-2; 8 bases agree with TRBD2. This CDR3 spans 16 amino acids. The V and J ends lost 4 bases and 5 bases, in that order; junction bases with no gene match: 9. Germline CDR1 and CDR2: MGHRA and YSYEKL. CDR3 DNA sequence: TGCGCCAGCAGCCCTAACCGGGAGGGCGAGACCGGGGAGCTGTTTTTT. It translates to CASSPNREGETGELFF.

The V call is TRBV2, the J call TRBJ1-6; 8 positions agree with TRBD1. CDR3 length equals 14 residues. After removal of 5 bases from V and 9 bases from J, the junction contained 6 bases not matched to a gene. Germline lookup yields CDR1 SNHLY and CDR2 FYNNEI. CDR3 residues: CASSMDRVGSPLHF. For the CDR3, the DNA is TGTGCCAGCAGTATGGACAGGGTTGGTTCACCCCTCCACTTT.

The chain combines TRBV28 with TRBJ2-7; D is perhaps TRBD2 (7 bases). The CDR3 consists of 14 residues. Trimming pared 5 bases from V and 5 bases from J, leaving 16 bases between. CDR1 and CDR2 from the germline V gene are MDHEN and SYDVKM. The CDR3, as DNA: TGTGCCAGCAGTGCCCGTGGGGGGGCCCACGAGCAGTACTTC. This encodes CASSARGGAHEQYF.

This clone occurred a few times. The chain combines TRBV19 with TRBJ2-3, with a possible D match to TRBD2 (5 bases). This CDR3 spans 19 amino acids. From germline, CDR1 is LNHDA and CDR2 SQIVND (reference sequence). Trimming stripped 2 bases from V and 0 bases from J, with 21 bases between. Here the CDR3 reads CASSIRPPMRADSTDTQYF. CDR3 DNA sequence: TGTGCCAGTAGTATAAGACCCCCCATGAGAGCGGATAGCACAGATACGCAGTATTTT.

This rearrangement joins TRBV27 to TRBJ1-2; D is undetermined. The CDR3 has 14 residues. The V gene's germline CDR1 is MNHEY and CDR2 SMNVEV (reference sequence). Trimming took 4 bases from V and 6 from J, leaving 15 bases between them. The CDR3 coding sequence is TGTGCCAGCAGTTCCCGGGTCTCTAAGGATGGCTACACCTTC. Its protein product is CASSSRVSKDGYTF.

V usage is TRBV9 and J usage is TRBJ2-1, with D possibly being TRBD2 (5 bases). This CDR3 has 15 amino acids. CDR1 and CDR2 (germline): SGDLS, YYNGEE. Trimming stripped 2 bases from V and 2 bases from J, with 11 bases between. The CDR3 sequence is CASSVAADPYNEQFF. The CDR3 nucleotides are TGTGCCAGCAGCGTGGCAGCGGACCCCTACAATGAGCAGTTCTTC.

The rearrangement joins TRBV14 to TRBJ2-1; possible D gene TRBD1, 7 bases. CDR1 and CDR2 (germline): SGHDN, FVKESK. V lost 4 bases and J lost 2, with 15 bases in between. CDR3 length equals 16 residues. The CDR3 spells CASSPLEGAAYNEQFF. The CDR3 region has the DNA TGTGCCAGCAGCCCCTTGGAGGGGGCTGCCTACAATGAGCAGTTCTTC.

This chain joins TRBV2 and TRBJ1-5, with D possibly TRBD1 on 5 matching bases. Germline CDR1 SNHLY, CDR2 FYNNEI. V was shortened by 0 bases and J by 7 bases, with 7 bases between the two germline ends. The CDR3 loop spans 13 amino acids. The DNA for the CDR3 is TGTGCCAGCAGTGAAGCAAGGGGCCAGCCCCAGCATTTT. It specifies CASSEARGQPQHF. Filled out from reference TRBV2 and TRBJ1-5, the complete variable domain reads EPEVTQTPSHQVTQMGQEVILRCVPISNHLYFYWYRQILGQKVEFLVSFYNNEISEKSEIFDDQFSVERPDGSNFTLKIRSTKLEDSAMYFCASSEARGQPQHFGDGTRLSIL.

This clone was recorded a few times. The chain uses TRBV15 and TRBJ2-1; D gene ambiguous. The V end lost 2 bases, the J end lost 9 bases, and 8 bases lay between the germline ends. The CDR3 consists of 12 residues. Germline V gene data show CDR1 as LNHNV and CDR2 as YYDKDF (reference sequence). CDR3 sequence: CATSRRDSEQFF. The CDR3 bases are TGTGCCACCAGCAGACGCGACTCTGAGCAGTTCTTC.

V usage is TRBV5-1 and J usage is TRBJ2-7; 7 bases are shared with TRBD1. The V gene end was trimmed by 4 bases and the J gene end by 2 bases; junction bases not matched to a gene: 6. CDR1 SGHRS and CDR2 YFSETQ come from the germline V gene. The CDR3 covers 14 residues. CDR3 in DNA: TGCGCCAGCAGCGCACGAGGACAGGCCTACGAGCAGTACTTC. It encodes CASSARGQAYEQYF.

The CDR3 DNA follows: TGCGCCAGCAGCCGGGAAGGGCCAGGGGACACTGAAGCTTTCTTT. This codes for CASSREGPGDTEAFF. The J gene is TRBJ1-1, the V gene TRBV5-1; tentatively, D is TRBD1 (6 bases). Looked up from germline, CDR1 is SGHRS and CDR2 is YFSETQ. V shed 4 bases and J shed 3 bases, with 16 bases lying between them. There are 15 residues in the CDR3. The full variable domain, in which reference TRBV5-1 and TRBJ1-1 provide the parts outside the CDR3, is KAGVTQTPRYLIKTRGQQVTLSCSPISGHRSVSWYQQTPGQGLQFLFEYFSETQRNKGNFPGRFSGRQFSNSRSEMNVSTLELGDSALYLCASSREGPGDTEAFFGQGTRLTVV.

The V call is TRBV6-5, the J call TRBJ1-6; D is perhaps TRBD1 (5 bases). This CDR3 has 15 residues. V was shortened by 5 bases and J by 5 bases, with 13 bases between the two germline ends. From germline, CDR1 is MNHEY and CDR2 SVGAGI. The CDR3 DNA sequence: TGTGCCAGCAGTCAGACAGCCTTTAATAATTCACCCCTCCACTTT. Encoded protein: CASSQTAFNNSPLHF.

The chain has TRBV27 and TRBJ2-1, with 12 bases fitting TRBD2. The CDR3 has 14 amino acids. Per the germline V gene, CDR1 is MNHEY and CDR2 is SMNVEV (reference sequence). The ends lost 6 bases at V and 10 bases at J; junction bases unmatched: 7. The CDR3 is CASSPGLAGPEQFF. CDR3 in DNA: TGTGCCAGCAGCCCCGGACTAGCGGGGCCAGAGCAGTTCTTC.

V and J are TRBV27 and TRBJ2-5; 14 bases line up with TRBD2. The germline CDR1 and CDR2 sequences are MNHEY and SMNVEV (reference sequence). The junction had 12 bases not matched to a gene; V was cut back by 5 bases and J by 13 bases. CDR3 length equals 15 residues. In nucleotides, the CDR3 is TGTGCCAGCAGTACCCGGGGACTAGCGGGAGAGGGGTTGTACTTC. It encodes CASSTRGLAGEGLYF.

This chain uses TRBV11-2 with TRBJ2-5, with 9 bases aligning to TRBD2. V lost 6 bases, J lost 1 base, and 6 bases stayed unmatched. The CDR3 runs to 15 residues. CDR1 and CDR2 (germline): SGHAT, FQNNGV. For the CDR3, the DNA is TGTGCCAGCAGTAAGGGACTAGCCGGCCAAGAGACCCAGTACTTC. Encoded protein: CASSKGLAGQETQYF.

This chain connects TRBV27 to TRBJ1-5; weak D call: TRBD1 (6 bases). V was trimmed by 4 bases and J by 0 bases, leaving 10 bases between them. Germline V CDR1 and CDR2: MNHEY, SMNVEV (reference sequence). The CDR3 contains 15 residues. CDR3 loop: CASSSLGASNQPQHF. Written as DNA, the CDR3 is TGTGCCAGCAGTTCCTTGGGGGCTAGCAATCAGCCCCAGCATTTT.

The chain couples TRBV4-1 to TRBJ1-4; no reliable D call. Germline V gene data show CDR1 as MGHRA and CDR2 as YSYEKL. The CDR3 runs 14 residues. Trimming left V 7 bases short and J 2 bases short, with 11 bases between. This chain's CDR3 is CASKRLGTNEKLFF. CDR3 nucleotide sequence: TGCGCCAGCAAGAGGCTGGGTACTAATGAAAAACTGTTTTTT.

This clone was counted a few times. The V and J genes are TRBV4-2 and TRBJ1-4; D is uncertain. Trimming took off 2 bases at V and 11 bases at J, with 18 bases between the two ends. The CDR3 is 15 residues long. Per the germline V gene, CDR1 is LGHNA and CDR2 is YNFKEQ. The CDR3 region is CASSQNTDKARKLFF. CDR3 sequence (DNA): TGTGCCAGCAGCCAAAATACCGACAAGGCCCGGAAACTGTTTTTT.

J is TRBJ2-7 and V is TRBV2; D may be TRBD2 (6 bases). The germline V gene encodes CDR1 SNHLY and CDR2 FYNNEI. The length of the CDR3 is 12 residues. Trimming shortened V by 6 bases and J by 7 bases, and 13 bases separated the two germline ends. The DNA of the CDR3 is TGTGCCAGCAGCCCATTGGGGAGGGAGCAGTACTTC. It codes for CASSPLGREQYF.

The V call is TRBV10-3, the J call TRBJ1-1; weak D call: TRBD1 (5 bases). The CDR3 consists of 11 residues. The V gene's germline CDR1 is ENHRY and CDR2 SYGVKD. The V gene lost 11 bases and the J gene lost 0 bases, with 7 bases spanning the gap. As DNA, the CDR3 is TGTGCCTCAGGGCTGAACACTGAAGCTTTCTTT. As protein: CASGLNTEAFF.

The chain employs TRBV10-3 and TRBJ2-5; D unresolved. The J call may be in error: the DNA end matches TRBJ2-7 better. CDR1 ENHRY and CDR2 SYGVKD come from the germline V gene. The CDR3 contains 13 residues. CDR3 in DNA: TGTGCCATCAGTGAGTCGGTGTCCTACGAGCAGTACTTC. As protein: CAISESVSYEQYF.

In this sample, this clone turned up once. V and J are TRBV6-1 and TRBJ2-7, with a tentative D call TRBD1 (6 bases). This CDR3 is 13 amino acids long. V lost 6 bases to trimming and J lost 3 bases, with 12 bases between them. Germline CDR1 reads MNHNS; CDR2 reads SASEGT. CDR3 sequence (DNA): TGTGCCAGCAGACCCCTAGGGGGCTACGAGCAGTACTTC. The encoded protein is CASRPLGGYEQYF.

A few counts support this clone. This rearrangement joins TRBV6-1 to TRBJ2-3; D possibly corresponds to TRBD2 (6 bases). This CDR3 region has 14 residues. V lost 4 bases and J 6 bases, leaving 14 bases between the germline ends. The V gene's germline CDR1 is MNHNS and CDR2 SASEGT. CDR3: CASSARRDGDTQYF. In nucleotides, the CDR3 is TGTGCCAGCAGTGCGAGGAGGGATGGCGATACGCAGTATTTT.